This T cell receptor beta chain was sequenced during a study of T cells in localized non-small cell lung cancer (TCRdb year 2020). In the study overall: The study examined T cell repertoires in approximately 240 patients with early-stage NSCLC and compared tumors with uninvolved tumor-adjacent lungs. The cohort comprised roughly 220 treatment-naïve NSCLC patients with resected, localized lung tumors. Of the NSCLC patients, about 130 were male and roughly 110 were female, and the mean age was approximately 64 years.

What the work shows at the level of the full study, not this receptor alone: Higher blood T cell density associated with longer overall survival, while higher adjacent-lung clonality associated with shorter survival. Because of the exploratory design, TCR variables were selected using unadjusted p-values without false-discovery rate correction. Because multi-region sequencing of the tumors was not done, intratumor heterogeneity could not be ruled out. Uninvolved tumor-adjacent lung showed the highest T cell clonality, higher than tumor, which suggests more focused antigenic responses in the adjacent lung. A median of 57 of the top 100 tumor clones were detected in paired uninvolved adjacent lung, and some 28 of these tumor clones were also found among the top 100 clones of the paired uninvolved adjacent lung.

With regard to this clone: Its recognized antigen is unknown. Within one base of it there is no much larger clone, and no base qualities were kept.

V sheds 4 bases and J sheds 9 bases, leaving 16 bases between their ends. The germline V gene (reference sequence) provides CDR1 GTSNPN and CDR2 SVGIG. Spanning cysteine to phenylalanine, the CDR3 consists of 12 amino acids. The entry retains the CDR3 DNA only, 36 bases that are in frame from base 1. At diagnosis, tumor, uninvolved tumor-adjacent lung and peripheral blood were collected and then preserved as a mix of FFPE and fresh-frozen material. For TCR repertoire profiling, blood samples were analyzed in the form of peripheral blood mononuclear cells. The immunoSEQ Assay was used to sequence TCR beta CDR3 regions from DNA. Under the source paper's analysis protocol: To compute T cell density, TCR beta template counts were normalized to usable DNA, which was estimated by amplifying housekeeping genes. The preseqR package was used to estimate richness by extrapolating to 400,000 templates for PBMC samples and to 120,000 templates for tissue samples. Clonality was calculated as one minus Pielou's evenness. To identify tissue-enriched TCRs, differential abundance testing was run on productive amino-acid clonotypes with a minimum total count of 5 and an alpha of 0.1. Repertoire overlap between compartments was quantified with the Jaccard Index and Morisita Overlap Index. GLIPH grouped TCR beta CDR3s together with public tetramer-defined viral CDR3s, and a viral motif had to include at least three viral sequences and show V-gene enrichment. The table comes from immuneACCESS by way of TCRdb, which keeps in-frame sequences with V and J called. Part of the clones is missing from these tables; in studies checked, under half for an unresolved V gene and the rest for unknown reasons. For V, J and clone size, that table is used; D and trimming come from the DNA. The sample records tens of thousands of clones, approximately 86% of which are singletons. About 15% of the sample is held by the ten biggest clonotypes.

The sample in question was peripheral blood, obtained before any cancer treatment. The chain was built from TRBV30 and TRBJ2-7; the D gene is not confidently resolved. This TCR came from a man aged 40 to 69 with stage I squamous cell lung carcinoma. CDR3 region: CAWNTPLAGQYF. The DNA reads TGTGCCTGGAATACGCCGTTAGCTGGGCAGTACTTC.